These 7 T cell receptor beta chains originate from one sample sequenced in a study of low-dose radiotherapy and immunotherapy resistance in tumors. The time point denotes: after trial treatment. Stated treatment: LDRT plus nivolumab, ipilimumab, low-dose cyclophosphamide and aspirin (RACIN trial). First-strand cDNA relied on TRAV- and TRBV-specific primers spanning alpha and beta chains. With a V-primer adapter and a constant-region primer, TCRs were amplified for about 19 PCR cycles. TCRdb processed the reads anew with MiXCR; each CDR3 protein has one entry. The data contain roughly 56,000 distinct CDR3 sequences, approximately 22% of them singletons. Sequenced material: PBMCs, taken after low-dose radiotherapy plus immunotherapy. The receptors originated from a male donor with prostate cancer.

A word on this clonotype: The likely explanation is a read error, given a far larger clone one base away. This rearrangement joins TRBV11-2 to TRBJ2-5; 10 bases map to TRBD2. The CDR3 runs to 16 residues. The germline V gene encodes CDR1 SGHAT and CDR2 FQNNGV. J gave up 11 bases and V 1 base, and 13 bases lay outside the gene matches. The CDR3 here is CASSLVASGRAGEQYF. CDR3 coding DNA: TGTGCCAGCAGCTTAGTAGCGAGCGGGAGGGCAGGTGAGCAGTACTTC.

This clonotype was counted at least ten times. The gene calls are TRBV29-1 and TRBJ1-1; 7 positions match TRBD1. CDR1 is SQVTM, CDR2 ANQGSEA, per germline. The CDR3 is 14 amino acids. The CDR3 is CTGDRAGENTEAFF. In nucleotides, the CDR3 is TGCACCGGTGACAGGGCGGGGGAGAACACTGAAGCTTTCTTT.

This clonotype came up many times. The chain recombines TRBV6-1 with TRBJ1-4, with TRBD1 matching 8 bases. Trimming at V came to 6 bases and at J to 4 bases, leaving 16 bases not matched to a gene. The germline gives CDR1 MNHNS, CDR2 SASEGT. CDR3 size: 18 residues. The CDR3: CASSRTGYRRANNEKLFF. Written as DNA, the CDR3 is TGTGCCAGCAGCCGGACAGGGTACCGAAGGGCCAATAATGAAAAACTGTTTTTT.

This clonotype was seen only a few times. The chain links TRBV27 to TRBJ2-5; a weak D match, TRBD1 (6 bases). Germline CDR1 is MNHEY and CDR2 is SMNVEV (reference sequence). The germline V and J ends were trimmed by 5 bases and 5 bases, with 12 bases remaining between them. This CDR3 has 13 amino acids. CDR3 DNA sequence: TGTGCCAGCAGTGTAGGGGGAAGGGAGACCCAGTACTTC. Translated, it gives CASSVGGRETQYF.

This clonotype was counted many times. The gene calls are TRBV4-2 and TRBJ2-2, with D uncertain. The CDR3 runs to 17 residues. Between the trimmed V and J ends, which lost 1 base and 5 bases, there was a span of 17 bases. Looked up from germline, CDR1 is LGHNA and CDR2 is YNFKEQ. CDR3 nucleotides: TGTGCCAGCAGCCAAGGTGACACCCTCCTAGGGACCGGGGAGCTGTTTTTT. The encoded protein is CASSQGDTLLGTGELFF.

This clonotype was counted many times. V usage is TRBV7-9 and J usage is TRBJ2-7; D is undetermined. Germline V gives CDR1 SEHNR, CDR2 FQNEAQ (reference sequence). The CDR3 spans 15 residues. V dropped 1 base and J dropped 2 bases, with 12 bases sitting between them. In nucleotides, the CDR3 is TGTGCCAGCAGCTTAGGAATCCGATCGGCCTACGAGCAGTACTTC. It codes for CASSLGIRSAYEQYF.

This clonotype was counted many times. The CDR3 DNA reads as TGCGCCAGCAGCTTGGGACAGGGAGTTTCAGATACGCAGTATTTT. Protein: CASSLGQGVSDTQYF. The chain employs TRBV5-1 and TRBJ2-3; 7 bases align to TRBD1. Germline lookup yields CDR1 SGHRS and CDR2 YFSETQ. The V gene end was trimmed by 0 bases and the J gene end by 4 bases; junction bases not matched to a gene: 5. This CDR3 has 15 amino acids.